The 2 T cell receptor beta chains below all came from one sample that was sequenced in a study of cytomegalovirus exposure and HLA in healthy donors. PCR was performed using 60 Vbeta and 13 Jbeta primers. TCRdb keeps only in-frame clones here, not all; method: immunoSEQ multiplex PCR. The data show some 140,000 clones, with about 70% seen just once and 2.5% to 3.5% held by the top ten. The material sequenced was PBMCs. The source of these receptors is a middle-aged man in good health and CMV-seronegative.

The chain recombines TRBV5-1 with TRBJ2-1, with D possibly being TRBD2 (6 bases). The V end lost 4 bases, the J end lost 8 bases, and 13 bases lay between the germline ends. The germline V gene encodes CDR1 SGHRS and CDR2 YFSETQ. The length of the CDR3 is 13 residues. The CDR3 protein is CASSPGTFDEQFF. The CDR3 bases are TGCGCCAGCAGCCCAGGGACTTTCGATGAGCAGTTCTTC.

In DNA form, the CDR3 reads TGTGCCAGCAGGCGGACAGTCTACAATGAGCAGTTCTTC. It yields the protein CASRRTVYNEQFF. V and J are TRBV25-1 and TRBJ2-1, with a tentative D call TRBD1 (6 bases). Germline values: CDR1 MGHDK, CDR2 SYGVNS. CDR3 length: 13 amino acids. The V end was cut by 6 bases, the J end by 3 bases, with 9 bases between.